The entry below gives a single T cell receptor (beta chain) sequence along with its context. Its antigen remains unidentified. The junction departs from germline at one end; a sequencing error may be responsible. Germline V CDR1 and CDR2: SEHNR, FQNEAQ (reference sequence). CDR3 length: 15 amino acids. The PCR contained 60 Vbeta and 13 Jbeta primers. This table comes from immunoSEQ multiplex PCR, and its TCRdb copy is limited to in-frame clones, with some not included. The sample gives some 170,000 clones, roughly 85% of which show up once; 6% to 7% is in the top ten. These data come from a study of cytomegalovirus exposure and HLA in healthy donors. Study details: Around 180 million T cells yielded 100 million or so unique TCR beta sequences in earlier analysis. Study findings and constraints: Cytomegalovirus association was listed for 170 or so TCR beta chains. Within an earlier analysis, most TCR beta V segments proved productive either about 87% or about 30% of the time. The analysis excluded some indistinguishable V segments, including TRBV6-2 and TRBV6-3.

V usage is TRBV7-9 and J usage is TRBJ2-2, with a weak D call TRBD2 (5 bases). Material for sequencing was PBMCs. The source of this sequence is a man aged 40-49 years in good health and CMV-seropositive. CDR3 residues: CSSGFDYQNTGELFF. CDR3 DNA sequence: TGTTCCAGCGGCTTCGACTACCAGAACACCGGGGAGCTGTTTTTT.